This section outlines one T cell receptor (beta chain) sequence together with its context. Assay: immunoSEQ multiplex PCR; the TCRdb copy retains only in-frame clones and omits some. The sample has roughly 97,000 clones, approximately 90% seen once. The data are from a study of OX40 agonist ivuxolimab in advanced cancers. About the research overall: At doses from 0.01 to 10 mg/kg, patients were given intravenous ivuxolimab every 2 weeks. The mean age was roughly 60 years, ranging from about 20 to 90, with 80% to 85% of participants male.

Germline loops: CDR1 SGHNT, CDR2 YYREEE (reference sequence). The CDR3 runs 17 residues. Trimming removed 5 bases from V and 1 base from J; junction bases left unmatched: 9. The sequence was obtained from an adult with an advanced solid tumor such as melanoma, head and neck, liver or kidney cancer. The genes are TRBV5-4 and TRBJ2-5, with TRBD2 matching 12 bases. Sequenced here: CD4+ or CD8+ T cells sorted from blood, sampled in a trial of the OX40 agonist ivuxolimab. The CDR3 here is CASRMTSGGPVQETQYF. For the CDR3, the DNA is TGTGCCAGCAGAATGACTAGCGGGGGCCCTGTCCAAGAGACCCAGTACTTC.